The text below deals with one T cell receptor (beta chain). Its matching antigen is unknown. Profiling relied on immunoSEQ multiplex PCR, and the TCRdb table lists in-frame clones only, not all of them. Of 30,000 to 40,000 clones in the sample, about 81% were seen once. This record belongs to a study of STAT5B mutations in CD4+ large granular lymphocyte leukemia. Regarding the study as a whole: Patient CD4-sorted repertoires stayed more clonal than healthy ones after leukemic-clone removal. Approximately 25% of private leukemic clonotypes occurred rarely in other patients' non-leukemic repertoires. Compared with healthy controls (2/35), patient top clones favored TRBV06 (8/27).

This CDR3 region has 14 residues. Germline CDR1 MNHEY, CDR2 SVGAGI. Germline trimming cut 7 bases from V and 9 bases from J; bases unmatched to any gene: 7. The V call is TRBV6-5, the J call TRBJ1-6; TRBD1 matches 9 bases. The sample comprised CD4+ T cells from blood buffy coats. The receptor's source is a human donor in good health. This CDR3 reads CASKLQGASSPLHF. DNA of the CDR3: TGTGCCAGCAAGCTACAGGGGGCTAGTTCACCCCTCCACTTT.